The rows below give T cell receptor beta chains drawn from one sample of a study of blood T cell repertoires in COVID-19. Sequenced by immunoSEQ multiplex PCR; TCRdb stores in-frame clones only, minus some. The sample includes approximately 150,000 clones, over 80% seen only once; the top ten take about 8.8%. The sequenced sample consisted of peripheral blood. Receptor source: a woman older than 75 with COVID-19, enrolled during active disease. The CDR3 runs from the conserved cysteine through the conserved F or W. D genes are given only for firm matches. Only part of the rows carry a size: once, few, many, or a class if the clone is expanded.

cdr3_aa,cdr3_nt,d_call,v_call,clone_size,j_call
CSVESGNYGYTF,TGCAGCGTTGAATCGGGAAACTATGGCTACACCTTC,.,TRBV29-1,.,TRBJ1-2
CASSLDVAGAVYF,TGTGCCAGCAGCCTTGACGTAGCGGGGGCCGTGTATTTT,TRBD2,TRBV5-4,.,TRBJ2-3
CASSQTTPHEQFF,TGTGCCAGCAGCCAAACGACTCCTCATGAGCAGTTCTTC,.,TRBV3-1/TRBV3-2,.,TRBJ2-1
CASSPLGGGPSQPQHF,TGTGCCAGCAGCCCGCTGGGGGGGGGACCCAGTCAGCCCCAGCATTTT,.,TRBV7-8,.,TRBJ1-5
CASSQVRGSNYGYTF,TGTGCCAGCAGCCAAGTAAGGGGTAGTAACTATGGCTACACCTTC,.,TRBV4-2,.,TRBJ1-2
CATSDSTALTDTQYF,TGTGCCACCAGTGATTCGACAGCCCTAACAGATACGCAGTATTTT,.,TRBV24-1,.,TRBJ2-3
CASSLALSGGARSNEQFF,TGTGCCAGCAGCTTAGCATTGTCGGGGGGAGCGAGGTCCAATGAGCAGTTCTTC,TRBD2,TRBV7-9,.,TRBJ2-1
CASSRTSGTYNEQFF,TGCGCCAGCAGCCGGACTAGCGGGACGTACAATGAGCAGTTCTTC,TRBD2,TRBV5-1,once,TRBJ2-1
CASSPGTLSNQPQHF,TGTGCCAGCAGCCCCGGGACACTGAGCAATCAGCCCCAGCATTTT,.,TRBV6-2/TRBV6-3,.,TRBJ1-5
CASSLNPGQGALGYTF,TGCGCCAGCAGCTTGAATCCGGGACAGGGGGCTCTTGGCTACACCTTC,TRBD1,TRBV5-1,.,TRBJ1-2
CASSQRPGATNEKLFF,TGTGCCAGCAGCCAGCGACCGGGGGCAACTAATGAAAAACTGTTTTTT,.,TRBV7-9,.,TRBJ1-4
CASSYSSGGANVLTF,TGTGCCAGCAGTTACTCTAGTGGTGGGGCCAACGTCCTGACTTTC,.,TRBV6-5,.,TRBJ2-6
CASSQTRGNQPQHF,TGTGCCAGCAGCCAAACCAGGGGCAATCAGCCCCAGCATTTT,.,TRBV3-1/TRBV3-2,.,TRBJ1-5
CASSFGGDNQPQHF,TGTGCCAGCAGCTTCGGAGGGGACAATCAGCCCCAGCATTTT,.,TRBV5-5,.,TRBJ1-5
CASSLARADTQYF,TGCGCCAGCAGCTTGGCCAGGGCAGATACGCAGTATTTT,.,TRBV5-1,once,TRBJ2-3
CASKGQGDLISPQHF,TGTGCCAGTAAGGGACAGGGTGACTTGATCAGCCCCCAGCATTTT,TRBD1,TRBV19,.,TRBJ1-5
CASRRYNEQFF,TGTGCCAGTAGGAGATACAATGAGCAGTTCTTC,.,TRBV19,.,TRBJ2-1
CASSTTGGSTEAFF,TGTGCCAGCAGTACCACAGGGGGTAGTACTGAAGCTTTCTTT,TRBD1,TRBV13,.,TRBJ1-1
CASSVSSVGPDTQYF,TGTGCCAGCAGCGTATCTAGCGTGGGTCCAGATACGCAGTATTTT,.,TRBV9,.,TRBJ2-3
CASSEAGGRAEGGYTF,TGTGCCAGCAGTGAAGCAGGGGGGAGGGCAGAGGGAGGCTACACCTTC,.,TRBV6-1,.,TRBJ1-2
CASSRQGLAKETQYF,TGCGCCAGCAGTAGGCAGGGGCTCGCCAAAGAGACCCAGTACTTC,.,TRBV10-1,.,TRBJ2-5
CAISEGAGGITEAFF,TGTGCCATCAGTGAGGGAGCGGGGGGTATCACTGAAGCTTTCTTT,.,TRBV10-3,.,TRBJ1-1
CASRRTAGYGYTF,TGTGCCAGCAGACGGACAGCCGGCTATGGCTACACCTTC,.,TRBV6-9,.,TRBJ1-2
CASSGYTGGSTEAFF,TGTGCCAGCAGTGGATACACAGGGGGCTCCACTGAAGCTTTCTTT,TRBD1,TRBV6-6,.,TRBJ1-1
CASSLAVDTQYF,TGCGCCAGCAGCTTGGCGGTAGATACGCAGTATTTT,.,TRBV5-1,.,TRBJ2-3
CASSLSNNYNEQFF,TGCGCCAGCAGCTTGAGTAACAACTACAATGAGCAGTTCTTC,.,TRBV5-1,.,TRBJ2-1
CASSQPGTGSEQYF,TGTGCCAGCAGCCAGCCGGGGACAGGGTCCGAGCAGTACTTC,TRBD1,TRBV3-1/TRBV3-2,.,TRBJ2-7
CASSQGSPAGGYEQYF,TGTGCCAGCAGCCAAGGTTCCCCAGCGGGGGGCTACGAGCAGTACTTC,TRBD2,TRBV3-1/TRBV3-2,.,TRBJ2-7
CASSAGTGYQPQHF,TGTGCCAGCAGCGCTGGGACAGGATATCAGCCCCAGCATTTT,TRBD1,TRBV9,once,TRBJ1-5
CASSDFRDEQFF,TGTGCCAGCAGCGATTTCAGGGATGAGCAGTTCTTC,.,TRBV28,.,TRBJ2-1
CASSGTKQGGQYF,TGTGCCAGCAGTGGGACAAAACAAGGGGGCCAGTACTTC,.,TRBV2,once,TRBJ2-5
CASSESRTAEKLFF,TGTGCCAGCAGTGAGTCCAGGACAGCGGAAAAACTGTTTTTT,.,TRBV6-1,.,TRBJ1-4
CASKIAGAEADTQYF,TGTGCCAGCAAAATAGCGGGGGCCGAGGCAGATACGCAGTATTTT,TRBD2,TRBV6-5,.,TRBJ2-3
CASSLISGKAFF,TGTGCCAGCAGTTTGATTTCGGGAAAAGCTTTCTTT,.,TRBV12-3/TRBV12-4,.,TRBJ1-1
CASSQAPGQGARWSF,TGTGCCAGCAGCCAAGCCCCGGGACAGGGGGCGAGGTGGTCCTTC,TRBD1,TRBV14,few,TRBJ1-2
CASSFQPGDNQPQHF,TGTGCCAGCAGTTTCCAACCAGGGGACAATCAGCCCCAGCATTTT,.,TRBV6-5,.,TRBJ1-5
CASSVDTGGVRAFF,TGTGCCAGCAGCGTGGATACAGGGGGTGTACGGGCTTTCTTT,TRBD1,TRBV9,.,TRBJ1-1
CAGSQGDGYTF,TGTGCCGGATCACAGGGAGATGGCTACACCTTC,.,TRBV6-5,once,TRBJ1-2
CASSHTAPGELFF,TGTGCCAGCAGCCACACAGCTCCCGGGGAGCTGTTTTTT,.,TRBV3-1/TRBV3-2,.,TRBJ2-2
CASSFVRDRSTDTQYF,TGTGCCAGCAGCTTCGTGAGGGACAGATCCACAGATACGCAGTATTTT,TRBD1,TRBV5-5,.,TRBJ2-3
CASSSLAGRETQYF,TGTGCCAGCAGCTCCTTAGCGGGGAGGGAGACCCAGTACTTC,TRBD2,TRBV7-8,.,TRBJ2-5
CASSRGEIRDEQYF,TGTGCCAGCAGCCGGGGGGAGATTCGGGACGAGCAGTACTTC,.,TRBV3-1/TRBV3-2,.,TRBJ2-7
CSARGRVEAFF,TGCAGTGCCAGAGGAAGAGTCGAAGCTTTCTTT,.,TRBV20-1,.,TRBJ1-1
CASSREGAGYTF,TGTGCCAGCAGCCGCGAGGGGGCAGGCTACACCTTC,TRBD1,TRBV2,.,TRBJ1-2
CASSPGDNQPQHF,TGTGCCAGCAGTCCGGGGGACAATCAGCCCCAGCATTTT,.,TRBV7-9,.,TRBJ1-5
CASGTGSPPGQYF,TGTGCCAGCGGGACAGGGTCCCCCCCTGGGCAGTACTTC,TRBD1,TRBV2,.,TRBJ2-7
CASSQTSGRYNEQFF,TGTGCCAGCAGCCAGACTAGCGGGAGGTACAATGAGCAGTTCTTC,TRBD2,TRBV7-9,.,TRBJ2-1
CASSLPDSLGNTEAFF,TGTGCCAGCAGCTTACCAGACTCACTAGGCAACACTGAAGCTTTCTTT,.,TRBV5-4,.,TRBJ1-1
CASSDRTGGNQPQHF,TGTGCCAGCAGTGACCGGACAGGGGGCAATCAGCCCCAGCATTTT,TRBD1,TRBV2,.,TRBJ1-5
CASSLVTVRNLGYEQYF,TGTGCCAGCAGTTTGGTAACGGTTCGTAATCTAGGCTACGAGCAGTACTTC,.,TRBV28,.,TRBJ2-7
CSVEKQGSATEAFF,TGCAGCGTTGAGAAACAGGGAAGTGCCACTGAAGCTTTCTTT,.,TRBV29-1,.,TRBJ1-1
CASSQMTGPTEAFF,TGTGCCAGCAGCCAAATGACAGGGCCCACTGAAGCTTTCTTT,TRBD1,TRBV3-1/TRBV3-2,.,TRBJ1-1
CASSLLGTEQFF,TGCGCCAGCAGCTTGTTGGGCACTGAGCAGTTCTTC,.,TRBV5-1,.,TRBJ2-1
CASSFSPQGNTEAFF,TGTGCCAGCAGCTTTTCCCCGCAGGGGAACACTGAAGCTTTCTTT,.,TRBV7-8,.,TRBJ1-1